Listed below are T cell receptor beta chains from one sample, sequenced in a study of blood T cell repertoires in COVID-19. TCRdb's copy holds only in-frame clones and misses some; the assay was immunoSEQ multiplex PCR. The sample records roughly 400,000 clones, around 87% being singletons. Material: peripheral blood. The receptors here all came from an older woman with COVID-19, enrolled during active disease. Each CDR3 is given with its conserved first and last residue. D genes are given only for firm matches. Clone size, where shown, is once, few, many, or a class for clones that have expanded.

d_call: TRBD2; v_call: TRBV20-1; j_call: TRBJ2-5; clone_size: once; cdr3_nt: TGCAGTGCTAGTAAGGCTAGCGGGGTCCAAGAGACCCAGTACTTC; cdr3_aa: CSASKASGVQETQYF
d_call: NA; v_call: TRBV6-6; j_call: TRBJ2-5; clone_size: NA; cdr3_nt: TGTGCCAGCAGACCAGTCGCCAAAGAGACCCAGTACTTC; cdr3_aa: CASRPVAKETQYF
d_call: NA; v_call: TRBV29-1; j_call: TRBJ1-1; clone_size: NA; cdr3_nt: TGCAGCGTTGAGTACACGAACACTGAAGCTTTCTTT; cdr3_aa: CSVEYTNTEAFF
d_call: TRBD2; v_call: TRBV5-5; j_call: TRBJ2-2; clone_size: NA; cdr3_nt: TGTGCCAGCAGTCTGACTGCGGGGGGGAACACCGGGGAGCTGTTTTTT; cdr3_aa: CASSLTAGGNTGELFF
d_call: NA; v_call: TRBV11-2; j_call: TRBJ1-2; clone_size: NA; cdr3_nt: TGTGCCAGCACCCTCAGGTCGGGGGGCAACTATGGCTACACCTTC; cdr3_aa: CASTLRSGGNYGYTF
d_call: TRBD2; v_call: TRBV11-2; j_call: TRBJ2-1; clone_size: NA; cdr3_nt: TGTGCCAGCAGCTTAGTGCTAGCGGGGGGGCCTCAGTTCTTC; cdr3_aa: CASSLVLAGGPQFF
d_call: NA; v_call: TRBV6-5; j_call: TRBJ2-3; clone_size: NA; cdr3_nt: TGTGCCAGCAGTTACTCAGGTCGGACAAGCACAGATACGCAGTATTTT; cdr3_aa: CASSYSGRTSTDTQYF
d_call: TRBD1; v_call: TRBV5-1; j_call: TRBJ2-5; clone_size: NA; cdr3_nt: TGCGCCAGCAGCGTTACAGGGGGCGCAAGAGAGACCCAGTACTTC; cdr3_aa: CASSVTGGARETQYF
d_call: TRBD2; v_call: TRBV19; j_call: TRBJ2-7; clone_size: NA; cdr3_nt: TGTGCCAGTAGCCCAACTAGCGGGGGCCGGAGGGAGCAGTACTTC; cdr3_aa: CASSPTSGGRREQYF
d_call: NA; v_call: TRBV5-4; j_call: TRBJ1-1; clone_size: NA; cdr3_nt: TGTGCCAGCAGCTTGGGGACAGACAGAAACACTGAAGCTTTCTTT; cdr3_aa: CASSLGTDRNTEAFF
d_call: NA; v_call: TRBV7-3; j_call: TRBJ1-1; clone_size: NA; cdr3_nt: TGTGCCAGCAGCCAGGCAGTGGGCACTGAAGCTTTCTTT; cdr3_aa: CASSQAVGTEAFF
d_call: NA; v_call: TRBV5-4; j_call: TRBJ2-7; clone_size: NA; cdr3_nt: TGTGCCAGCAGCTTGGGACAGAGTCACTCCTACGAGCAGTACTTC; cdr3_aa: CASSLGQSHSYEQYF
d_call: TRBD1; v_call: TRBV5-1; j_call: TRBJ1-3; clone_size: NA; cdr3_nt: TGCGCCAGCAGCTTGGGGGACAGGAGGGACACCATATATTTT; cdr3_aa: CASSLGDRRDTIYF
d_call: NA; v_call: TRBV27; j_call: TRBJ1-1; clone_size: few; cdr3_nt: TGTGCCAGCAGTTTGGGGCTGACGAACACTGAAGCTTTCTTT; cdr3_aa: CASSLGLTNTEAFF
d_call: NA; v_call: TRBV6-5; j_call: TRBJ1-6; clone_size: once; cdr3_nt: TGTGCCAGCAGTTACTCGGGGAGCTCCTATAATTCACCCCTCCACTTT; cdr3_aa: CASSYSGSSYNSPLHF
d_call: NA; v_call: TRBV18; j_call: TRBJ1-6; clone_size: NA; cdr3_nt: TGTGCCAGCTCGCCCGAACAGGCATCCTATAATTCACCCCTCCACTTT; cdr3_aa: CASSPEQASYNSPLHF
d_call: NA; v_call: TRBV5-5; j_call: TRBJ2-1; clone_size: few; cdr3_nt: TGTGCCAGCAGCCTACAGGGTTGGTCCTACAATGAGCAGTTCTTC; cdr3_aa: CASSLQGWSYNEQFF
d_call: NA; v_call: TRBV30; j_call: TRBJ1-2; clone_size: once; cdr3_nt: TGTGCCTGGAGTGGGGGTCTGGGGCAAAGAACCCCTTGCACCTTC; cdr3_aa: CAWSGGLGQRTPCTF
d_call: NA; v_call: TRBV5-6; j_call: TRBJ2-1; clone_size: NA; cdr3_nt: TGTGCCAGCGCCGAGGCCGTCAGCTCCTACAATGAGCAGTTCTTC; cdr3_aa: CASAEAVSSYNEQFF
d_call: NA; v_call: TRBV3-1/TRBV3-2; j_call: TRBJ1-6; clone_size: NA; cdr3_nt: TGTGCCAGCAGCCAACCCGACAGTATTTCACCCCTCCACTTT; cdr3_aa: CASSQPDSISPLHF
d_call: TRBD1; v_call: TRBV27; j_call: TRBJ2-3; clone_size: NA; cdr3_nt: TGTGCCAGCAGTTGGAGGGGCTACCGGACAGGGGATAATCAGAGGACAGATACGCAGTATTTT; cdr3_aa: CASSWRGYRTGDNQRTDTQYF
d_call: TRBD2; v_call: TRBV5-1; j_call: TRBJ2-5; clone_size: NA; cdr3_nt: TGCGCCAGCAGCTTGGGACTAGCGGGTCGAGAGACCCAGTACTTC; cdr3_aa: CASSLGLAGRETQYF
d_call: NA; v_call: TRBV3-1/TRBV3-2; j_call: TRBJ1-3; clone_size: NA; cdr3_nt: TGTGCCAGCAGCTCATCCTTTAGTAACACCATATATTTT; cdr3_aa: CASSSSFSNTIYF
d_call: NA; v_call: TRBV5-4; j_call: TRBJ2-1; clone_size: NA; cdr3_nt: TGTGCCAGCAGAAATGGCGCGGGGTCAACCACAAATGAGCAGTTCTTC; cdr3_aa: CASRNGAGSTTNEQFF